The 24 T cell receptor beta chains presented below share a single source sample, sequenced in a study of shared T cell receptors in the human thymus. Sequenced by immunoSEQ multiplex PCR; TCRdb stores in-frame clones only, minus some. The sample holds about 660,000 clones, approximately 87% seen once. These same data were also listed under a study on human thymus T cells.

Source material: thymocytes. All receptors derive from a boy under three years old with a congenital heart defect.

The CDR3 DNA follows: TGTGCCAGCAGCAGGACAGGGAGGCATGGCTACACCTTC. Encoded protein: CASSRTGRHGYTF. The chain combines TRBV7-2 with TRBJ1-2; 8 bases match TRBD1. The CDR3 is 13 residues long. Germline V lookup: CDR1 SGHTA, CDR2 FQGNSA. V shed 5 bases and J 6 bases; nucleotides not matched to a gene: 5.

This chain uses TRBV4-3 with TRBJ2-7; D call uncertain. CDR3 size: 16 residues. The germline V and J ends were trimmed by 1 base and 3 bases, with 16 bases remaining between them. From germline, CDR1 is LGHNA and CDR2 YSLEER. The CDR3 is CASSQVVSPDIYEQYF. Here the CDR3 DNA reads TGCGCCAGCAGCCAAGTCGTCTCCCCAGACATCTACGAGCAGTACTTC.

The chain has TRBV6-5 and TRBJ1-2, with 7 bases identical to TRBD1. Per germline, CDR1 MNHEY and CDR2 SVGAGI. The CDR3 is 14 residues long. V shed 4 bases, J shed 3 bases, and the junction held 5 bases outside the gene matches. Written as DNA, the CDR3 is TGTGCCAGCAGTTCGGGACAGCCTCACTATGGCTACACCTTC. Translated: CASSSGQPHYGYTF.

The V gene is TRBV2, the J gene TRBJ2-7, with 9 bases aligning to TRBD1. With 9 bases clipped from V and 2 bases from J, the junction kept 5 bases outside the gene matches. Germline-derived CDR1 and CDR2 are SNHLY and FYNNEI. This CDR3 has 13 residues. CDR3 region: CARRGTGTYEQYF. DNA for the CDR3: TGTGCCAGAAGGGGGACAGGGACCTACGAGCAGTACTTC.

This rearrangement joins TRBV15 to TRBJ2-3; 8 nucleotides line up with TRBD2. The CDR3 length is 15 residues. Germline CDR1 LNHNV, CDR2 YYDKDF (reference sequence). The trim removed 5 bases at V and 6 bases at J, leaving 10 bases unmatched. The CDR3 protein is CATSRQRERRDTQYF. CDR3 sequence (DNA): TGTGCCACCAGCCGCCAGCGGGAGCGGCGGGATACGCAGTATTTT. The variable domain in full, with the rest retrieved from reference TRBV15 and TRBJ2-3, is DAMVIQNPRYQVTQFGKPVTLSCSQTLNHNVMYWYQQKSSQAPKLLFHYYDKDFNNEADTPDNFQSRRPNTSFCFLDIRSPGLGDTAMYLCATSRQRERRDTQYFGPGTRLTVL.

Here the CDR3 reads CASSLEEKAGTGGELFF. The CDR3 DNA is TGTGCCAGCAGCTTAGAAGAAAAGGCGGGAACGGGCGGGGAGCTGTTTTTT. The rearrangement links TRBV11-2 to TRBJ2-2; perhaps TRBD2 as D (6 bases). Germline CDR1 is SGHAT and CDR2 is FQNNGV. The CDR3 consists of 17 residues. V was shortened by 0 bases and J by 7 bases, with 18 bases between the two germline ends.

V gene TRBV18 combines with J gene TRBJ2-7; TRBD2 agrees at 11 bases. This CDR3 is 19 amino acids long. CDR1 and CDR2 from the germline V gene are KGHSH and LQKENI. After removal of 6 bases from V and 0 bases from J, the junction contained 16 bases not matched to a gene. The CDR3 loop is CASSRRASGRIRSSYEQYF. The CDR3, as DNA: TGTGCCAGCTCCCGTCGCGCTAGCGGGAGGATTCGGAGCTCCTACGAGCAGTACTTC. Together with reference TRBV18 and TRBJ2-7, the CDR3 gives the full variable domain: NAGVMQNPRHLVRRRGQEARLRCSPMKGHSHVYWYRQLPEEGLKFMVYLQKENIIDESGMPKERFSAEFPKEGPSILRIQQVVRGDSAAYFCASSRRASGRIRSSYEQYFGPGTRLTVT.

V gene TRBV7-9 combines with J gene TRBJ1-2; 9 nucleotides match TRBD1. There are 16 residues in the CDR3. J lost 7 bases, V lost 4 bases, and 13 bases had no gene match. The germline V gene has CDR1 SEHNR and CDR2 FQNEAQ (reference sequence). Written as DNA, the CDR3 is TGTGCCAGCAGCTCCCCCTGGGGACAGGGATTCGCTGGCTACACCTTC. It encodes CASSSPWGQGFAGYTF.

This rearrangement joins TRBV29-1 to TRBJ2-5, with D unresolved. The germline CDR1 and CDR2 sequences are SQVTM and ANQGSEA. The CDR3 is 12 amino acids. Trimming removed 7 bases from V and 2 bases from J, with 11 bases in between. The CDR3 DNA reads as TGCAGCGGTCTAACTACTCAAGAGACCCAGTACTTC. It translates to CSGLTTQETQYF.

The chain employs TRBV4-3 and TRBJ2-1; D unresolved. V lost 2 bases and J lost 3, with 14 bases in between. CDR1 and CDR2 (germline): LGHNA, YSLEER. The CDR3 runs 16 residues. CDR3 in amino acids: CASSQCETEIYNEQFF. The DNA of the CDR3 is TGCGCCAGCAGCCAATGCGAGACGGAGATCTACAATGAGCAGTTCTTC.

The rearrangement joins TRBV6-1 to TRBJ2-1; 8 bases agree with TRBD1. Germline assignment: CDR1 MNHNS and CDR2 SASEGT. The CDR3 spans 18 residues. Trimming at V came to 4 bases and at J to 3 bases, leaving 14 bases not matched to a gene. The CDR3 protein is CASSAYPPGQVFYNEQFF. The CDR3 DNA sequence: TGTGCCAGCAGTGCCTACCCACCGGGACAGGTTTTCTACAATGAGCAGTTCTTC.

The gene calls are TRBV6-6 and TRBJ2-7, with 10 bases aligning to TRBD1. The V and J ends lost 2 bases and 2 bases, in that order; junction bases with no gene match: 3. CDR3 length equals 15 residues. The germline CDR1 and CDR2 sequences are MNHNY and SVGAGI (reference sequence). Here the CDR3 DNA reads TGTGCCAGCAGTTACCCCGGGACAGGGGCCTACGAGCAGTACTTC. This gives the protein CASSYPGTGAYEQYF.

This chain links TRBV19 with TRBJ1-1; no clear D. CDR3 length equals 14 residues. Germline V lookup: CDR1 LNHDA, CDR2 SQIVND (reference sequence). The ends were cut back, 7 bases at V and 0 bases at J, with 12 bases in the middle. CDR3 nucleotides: TGTGCCAGTATCCGGACTGAGATGAACACTGAAGCTTTCTTT. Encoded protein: CASIRTEMNTEAFF.

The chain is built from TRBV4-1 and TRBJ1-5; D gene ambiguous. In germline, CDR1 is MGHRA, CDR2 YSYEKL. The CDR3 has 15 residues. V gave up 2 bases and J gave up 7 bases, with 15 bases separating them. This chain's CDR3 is CASSQYGNKIQPQHF. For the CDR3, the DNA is TGCGCCAGCAGCCAATACGGGAATAAAATCCAGCCCCAGCATTTT.

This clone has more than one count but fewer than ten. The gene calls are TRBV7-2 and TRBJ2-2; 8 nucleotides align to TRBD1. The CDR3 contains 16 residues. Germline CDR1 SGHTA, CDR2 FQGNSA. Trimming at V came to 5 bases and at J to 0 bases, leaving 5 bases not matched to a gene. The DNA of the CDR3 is TGTGCCAGCAGCCCGGACAGGGTGACGAACACCGGGGAGCTGTTTTTT. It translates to CASSPDRVTNTGELFF. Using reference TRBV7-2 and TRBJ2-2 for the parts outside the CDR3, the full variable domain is GAGVSQSPSNKVTEKGKDVELRCDPISGHTALYWYRQSLGQGLEFLIYFQGNSAPDKSGLPSDRFSAERTGGSVSTLTIQRTQQEDSAVYLCASSPDRVTNTGELFFGEGSRLTVL.

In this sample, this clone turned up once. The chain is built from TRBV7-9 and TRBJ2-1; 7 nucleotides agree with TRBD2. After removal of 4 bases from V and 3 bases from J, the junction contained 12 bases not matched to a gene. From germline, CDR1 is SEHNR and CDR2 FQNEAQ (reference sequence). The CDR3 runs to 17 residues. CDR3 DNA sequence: TGTGCCAGCAGCTCTAGTCGGGGCGGGAGATACTACAATGAGCAGTTCTTC. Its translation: CASSSSRGGRYYNEQFF.

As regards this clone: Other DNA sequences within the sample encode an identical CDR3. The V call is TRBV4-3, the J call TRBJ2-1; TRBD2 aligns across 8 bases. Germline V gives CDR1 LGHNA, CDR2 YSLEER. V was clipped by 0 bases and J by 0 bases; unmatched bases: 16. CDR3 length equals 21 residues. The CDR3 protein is CASSQDLSSGLSPSSYNEQFF. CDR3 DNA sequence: TGCGCCAGCAGCCAAGATCTGTCTAGCGGGTTATCACCCAGCTCCTACAATGAGCAGTTCTTC.

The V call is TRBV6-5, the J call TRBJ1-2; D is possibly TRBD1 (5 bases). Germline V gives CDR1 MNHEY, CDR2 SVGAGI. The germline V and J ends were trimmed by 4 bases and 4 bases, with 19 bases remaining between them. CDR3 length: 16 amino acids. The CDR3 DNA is TGTGCCAGCAGTTTCTCAGACAGACCTTTTTCCTATGGCTACACCTTC. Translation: CASSFSDRPFSYGYTF.

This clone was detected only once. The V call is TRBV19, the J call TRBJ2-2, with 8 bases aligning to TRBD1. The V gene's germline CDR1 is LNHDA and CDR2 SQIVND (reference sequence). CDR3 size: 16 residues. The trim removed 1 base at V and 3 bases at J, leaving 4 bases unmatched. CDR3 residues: CASSIVRTGHTGELFF. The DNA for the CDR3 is TGTGCCAGTAGTATAGTTAGGACAGGGCACACCGGGGAGCTGTTTTTT.

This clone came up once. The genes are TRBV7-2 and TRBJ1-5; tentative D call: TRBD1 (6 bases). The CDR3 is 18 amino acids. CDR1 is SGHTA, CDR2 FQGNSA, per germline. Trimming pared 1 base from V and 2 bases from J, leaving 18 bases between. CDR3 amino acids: CASSLVGRRGEGNQPQHF. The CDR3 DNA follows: TGTGCCAGCAGCTTAGTCGGTCGCAGGGGCGAGGGCAATCAGCCCCAGCATTTT.

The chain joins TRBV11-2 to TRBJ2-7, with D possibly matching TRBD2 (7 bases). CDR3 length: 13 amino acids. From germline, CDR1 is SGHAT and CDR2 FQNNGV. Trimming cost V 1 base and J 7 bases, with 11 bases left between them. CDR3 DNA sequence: TGTGCCAGCAGCTTAGGGGAGGGGGGGGAGCAGTACTTC. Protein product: CASSLGEGGEQYF.

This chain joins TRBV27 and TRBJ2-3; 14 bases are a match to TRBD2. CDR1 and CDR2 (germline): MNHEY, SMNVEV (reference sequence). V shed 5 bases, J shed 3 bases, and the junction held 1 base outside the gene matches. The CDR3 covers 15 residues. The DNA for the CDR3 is TGTGCCAGCAGTCGGACTAGCGGGAGGACAGATACGCAGTATTTT. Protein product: CASSRTSGRTDTQYF.

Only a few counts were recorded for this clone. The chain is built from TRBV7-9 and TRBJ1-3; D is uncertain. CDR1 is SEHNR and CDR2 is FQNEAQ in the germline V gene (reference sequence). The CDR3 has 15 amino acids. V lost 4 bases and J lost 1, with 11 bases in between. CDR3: CASSSRPCSGNTIYF. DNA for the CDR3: TGTGCCAGCAGCTCCCGTCCTTGTTCTGGAAACACCATATATTTT.

The DNA of the CDR3 is TGTGCCAGCAGCGGGGACAGGGACTCCTACGAGCAGTACTTC. It specifies CASSGDRDSYEQYF. V and J are TRBV5-6 and TRBJ2-5, with TRBD1 matching over 9 bases. Near its end, the DNA agrees better with TRBJ2-7, so the J call may be wrong. Germline V gene sequence: CDR1 SGHDT, CDR2 YYEEEE. There are 14 residues in the CDR3.